These 17 T cell receptor beta chains were sequenced from one sample in a study of long-term antiretroviral therapy in people with HIV. The run of the v3.0 immunoSEQ assay was at survey level. The repertoire was sequenced with immunoSEQ multiplex PCR; TCRdb's copy has only in-frame clones and lacks some. The profile covers around 39,000 clones, with less than 90% appearing a single time and roughly 5.8% taken by the ten largest. Here the sequenced sample was unsorted PBMCs, taken 1 year after starting antiretroviral therapy. Receptors were obtained from a man younger than 30 with HIV.

The J gene is TRBJ1-2, the V gene TRBV12-5; D remains ambiguous. The CDR3 covers 10 residues. The ends were cut back, 0 bases at V and 8 bases at J, with 1 base in the middle. Germline CDR1 and CDR2: LGHNT and FRNRAP. CDR3 amino acids: CASGLVGYTF. In nucleotides, the CDR3 is TGTGCTAGTGGTTTGGTGGGCTACACCTTC.

This chain joins TRBV5-1 and TRBJ2-3; TRBD1 aligns across 10 bases. V lost 0 bases to trimming and J lost 3 bases; unmatched junction nucleotides: 7. Germline CDR1 is SGHRS and CDR2 is YFSETQ. This CDR3 has 17 residues. In DNA, the CDR3 is TGCGCCAGCAGCTTGGAGACAGGGGGCTATGAAACAGATACGCAGTATTTT. Translating gives CASSLETGGYETDTQYF.

V and J are TRBV27 and TRBJ1-1; D ambiguous. Trimming cost V 3 bases and J 2 bases, with 7 bases left between them. Germline CDR1 and CDR2: MNHEY and SMNVEV (reference sequence). CDR3 length: 13 residues. Here the CDR3 reads CASSFRSNTEAFF. DNA for the CDR3: TGTGCCAGCAGTTTTAGGTCCAACACTGAAGCTTTCTTT.

V usage is TRBV28 and J usage is TRBJ1-1; D may be TRBD1 (6 bases). The V end lost 3 bases, the J end lost 1 base, and 18 bases lay between the germline ends. The CDR3 is 17 residues long. Germline V gene data show CDR1 as MDHEN and CDR2 as SYDVKM. As DNA, the CDR3 is TGTGCCAGCAGTTTTGGTTCCCCTACAGGGTGGAACACTGAAGCTTTCTTT. Its translation is CASSFGSPTGWNTEAFF.

This rearrangement joins TRBV11-2 to TRBJ1-1; 8 nucleotides agree with TRBD1. The CDR3 has 16 residues. The ends lost 1 base at V and 1 base at J; junction bases unmatched: 5. From germline, CDR1 is SGHAT and CDR2 FQNNGV. For the CDR3, the DNA is TGTGCCAGCAGCTTAGGTCAGGGGGCCGGGAACACTGAAGCTTTCTTT. It is translated as CASSLGQGAGNTEAFF.

V and J are TRBV19 and TRBJ2-7; no reliable D call. There are 14 residues in the CDR3. The germline V gene encodes CDR1 LNHDA and CDR2 SQIVND (reference sequence). Trimming removed 1 base at V and 5 bases at J, with 12 bases between. In DNA form, the CDR3 reads TGTGCCAGTAGTATAGCCGGTGGAGTAAACGAGCAGTACTTC. It encodes CASSIAGGVNEQYF.

V gene TRBV6-5 combines with J gene TRBJ2-7; 7 bases fit TRBD1. The CDR3 loop spans 16 amino acids. The germline V gene encodes CDR1 MNHEY and CDR2 SVGAGI. The V gene end was trimmed by 3 bases and the J gene end by 3 bases; junction bases not matched to a gene: 11. This chain's CDR3 is CASSYSSGQESYEQYF. For the CDR3, the DNA is TGTGCCAGCAGTTATAGCTCCGGACAGGAGAGCTACGAGCAGTACTTC.

CDR3 region: CASSYYYREGTEAFF. In DNA, the CDR3 is TGTGCCAGCAGTTACTATTACAGGGAGGGAACTGAAGCTTTCTTT. The chain combines TRBV6-5 with TRBJ1-1, with D possibly matching TRBD1 (6 bases). The CDR3 sequence is 15 residues long. V dropped 1 base and J dropped 5 bases, with 14 bases sitting between them. CDR1 and CDR2 from the germline V gene are MNHEY and SVGAGI.

The chain is built from TRBV9 and TRBJ1-4, with D unresolved. The ends were cut back, 4 bases at V and 13 bases at J, with 17 bases in the middle. The length of the CDR3 is 13 residues. Germline V gene lookup returns CDR1 SGDLS and CDR2 YYNGEE. CDR3 region: CASSPAGTEGLFF. The DNA for the CDR3 is TGTGCCAGCAGCCCCGCGGGCACCGAGGGACTGTTTTTT.

This clone was seen a single time. The chain has TRBV7-9 and TRBJ1-2; 8 positions match TRBD1. The germline gives CDR1 SEHNR, CDR2 FQNEAQ (reference sequence). J gave up 4 bases and V 5 bases, and 15 bases lay outside the gene matches. The CDR3 runs to 17 residues. The CDR3 sequence: CASSERHGDRIAYGYTF. As DNA, the CDR3 is TGTGCCAGCAGCGAGAGACACGGGGACAGGATAGCCTATGGCTACACCTTC.

The chain recombines TRBV27 with TRBJ2-7; TRBD1 aligns across 8 bases. Losses at the gene ends were 4 bases for V and 1 base for J; bases not matched to a gene: 3. The length of the CDR3 is 14 residues. CDR1 is MNHEY and CDR2 is SMNVEV in the germline V gene (reference sequence). The CDR3: CASSWTGQSYEQYF. As DNA, the CDR3 is TGTGCCAGCAGTTGGACAGGGCAGTCCTACGAGCAGTACTTC.

For the CDR3, the DNA is TGTGCCAGCAGTTACACGGGGGCTTACGAGCAGTACTTC. It is translated as CASSYTGAYEQYF. The V gene is TRBV6-5, the J gene TRBJ2-7; D tentatively fits TRBD1 or TRBD2 (6 bases each). The CDR3 is 13 amino acids. The germline CDR1 and CDR2 sequences are MNHEY and SVGAGI. The V end was cut by 2 bases, the J end by 4 bases, with 9 bases between.

This clone occurred once. The V call is TRBV28, the J call TRBJ1-1; no clear D. The CDR3 totals 13 residues. The V end was cut by 6 bases, the J end by 6 bases, with 14 bases between. Germline lookup yields CDR1 MDHEN and CDR2 SYDVKM. CDR3 nucleotides: TGTGCCAGCAGACCCTATTTCTCGGCTGAAGCTTTCTTT. Translating gives CASRPYFSAEAFF.

The J gene is TRBJ2-1, the V gene TRBV28, with 10 bases identical to TRBD2. This CDR3 spans 17 amino acids. V shed 5 bases, J shed 5 bases, and the junction held 12 bases outside the gene matches. Germline CDR1 MDHEN, CDR2 SYDVKM. The CDR3 bases are TGTGCCAGCAGTGGGGCTAGCGGGAGTTTTCTGGACAATGAGCAGTTCTTC. Its translation: CASSGASGSFLDNEQFF. The variable domain in full, completed from reference TRBV28 and TRBJ2-1, reads DVKVTQSSRYLVKRTGEKVFLECVQDMDHENMFWYRQDPGLGLRLIYFSYDVKMKEKGDIPEGYSVSREKKERFSLILESASTNQTSMYLCASSGASGSFLDNEQFFGPGTRLTVL.

V is TRBV11-2 and J is TRBJ1-5, with D unclear. Germline values: CDR1 SGHAT, CDR2 FQNNGV. Between the trimmed V and J ends, which lost 5 bases and 0 bases, there was a span of 5 bases. The CDR3 covers 13 residues. The CDR3 protein is CASSPYSNQPQHF. As DNA, the CDR3 is TGTGCCAGCAGCCCCTATAGCAATCAGCCCCAGCATTTT.

Sample share makes this clone medium-sized. The rearrangement uses TRBV27 and TRBJ2-3; 7 bases fit TRBD2. This CDR3 has 13 residues. Losses at the gene ends were 2 bases for V and 8 bases for J; bases not matched to a gene: 4. Germline V gene sequence: CDR1 MNHEY, CDR2 SMNVEV (reference sequence). CDR3 sequence: CASSLGPGGTQYF. CDR3 coding DNA: TGTGCCAGCAGTTTAGGCCCGGGAGGTACGCAGTATTTT.

This chain connects TRBV11-1 to TRBJ2-7, with 7 bases that match TRBD1. There are 13 residues in the CDR3. CDR1 and CDR2 from the germline V gene are SGHAT and FQDESV (reference sequence). The V segment lost 8 bases and the J segment 1 base; nucleotides outside the gene matches: 5. CDR3 nucleotide sequence: TGTGCCAGCTCCGTGACAGGGTCCTACGAGCAGTACTTC. Translating it yields CASSVTGSYEQYF. Full variable domain (missing parts from reference TRBV11-1 and TRBJ2-7): EAEVAQSPRYKITEKSQAVAFWCDPISGHATLYWYRQILGQGPELLVQFQDESVVDDSQLPKDRFSAERLKGVDSTLKIQPAELGDSAMYLCASSVTGSYEQYFGPGTRLTVT.